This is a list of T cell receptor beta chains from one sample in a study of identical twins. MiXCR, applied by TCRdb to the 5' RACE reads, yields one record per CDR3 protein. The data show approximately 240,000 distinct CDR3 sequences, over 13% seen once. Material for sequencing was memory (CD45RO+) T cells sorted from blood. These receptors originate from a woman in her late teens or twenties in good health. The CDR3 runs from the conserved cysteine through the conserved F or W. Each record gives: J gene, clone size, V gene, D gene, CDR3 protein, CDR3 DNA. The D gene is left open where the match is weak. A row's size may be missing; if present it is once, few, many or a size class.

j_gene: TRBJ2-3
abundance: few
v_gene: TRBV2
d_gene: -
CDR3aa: CASGGRDSSDTQYF
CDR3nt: TGTGCCAGCGGGGGCCGGGACTCGAGCGATACGCAGTATTTT

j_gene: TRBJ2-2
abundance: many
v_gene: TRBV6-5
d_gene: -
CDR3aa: CASSYSTGELFF
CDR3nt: TGTGCCAGCAGTTACTCAACCGGGGAGCTGTTTTTT

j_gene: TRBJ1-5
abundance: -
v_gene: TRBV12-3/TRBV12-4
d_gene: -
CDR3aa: CTSRYSNQPQHF
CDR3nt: TGTACCAGCCGGTATAGCAATCAGCCCCAGCATTTT

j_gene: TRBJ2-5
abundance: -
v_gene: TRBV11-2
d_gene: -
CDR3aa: CASSFPGIVETQYF
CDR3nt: TGTGCCAGCAGCTTTCCGGGGATAGTGGAGACCCAGTACTTC

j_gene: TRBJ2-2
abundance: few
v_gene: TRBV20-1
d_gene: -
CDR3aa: CSARLSGFRPRELFF
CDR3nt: TGCAGTGCTAGACTAAGCGGTTTCCGACCGAGGGAGCTGTTTTTT

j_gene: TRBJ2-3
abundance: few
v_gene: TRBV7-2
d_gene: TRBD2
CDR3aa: CASSYRPSGVSDTQYF
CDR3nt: TGTGCCAGCAGCTATAGACCTAGCGGGGTCTCCGATACGCAGTATTTT

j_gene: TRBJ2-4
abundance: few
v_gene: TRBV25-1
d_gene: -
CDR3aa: CASSDGKNIQYF
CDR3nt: TGTGCCAGCAGTGACGGCAAAAACATTCAGTACTTC

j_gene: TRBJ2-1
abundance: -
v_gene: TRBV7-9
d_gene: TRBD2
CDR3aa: CASSQSGGAWDEQFF
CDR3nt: TGTGCCAGCAGCCAGAGCGGGGGGGCCTGGGATGAGCAGTTCTTC

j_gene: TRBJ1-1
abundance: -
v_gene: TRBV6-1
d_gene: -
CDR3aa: CASSDGIDRLMNTEAFF
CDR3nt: TGTGCCAGCAGTGACGGTATTGACAGACTAATGAACACTGAAGCTTTCTTT

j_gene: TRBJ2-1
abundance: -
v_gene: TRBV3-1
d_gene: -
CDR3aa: CASSQGLRVANEQFF
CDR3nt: TGTGCCAGCAGCCAAGGGTTAAGAGTGGCCAATGAGCAGTTCTTC

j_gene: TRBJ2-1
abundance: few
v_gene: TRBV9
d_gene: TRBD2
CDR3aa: CASSVGTSGSSEQFF
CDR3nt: TGTGCCAGCAGCGTGGGGACTAGCGGGAGCTCAGAGCAGTTCTTC

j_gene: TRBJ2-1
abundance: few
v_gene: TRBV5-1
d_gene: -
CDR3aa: CASRADWTSYNEQFF
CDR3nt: TGCGCCAGCAGAGCTGACTGGACCTCCTACAATGAGCAGTTCTTC

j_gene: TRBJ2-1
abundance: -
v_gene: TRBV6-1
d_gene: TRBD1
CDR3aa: CASSEARGRGGQFF
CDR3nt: TGTGCCAGCAGTGAAGCGAGGGGGCGAGGGGGGCAGTTCTTC

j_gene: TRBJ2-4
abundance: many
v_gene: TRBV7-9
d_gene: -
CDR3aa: CASSLGGPGNIQYF
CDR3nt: TGTGCCAGCAGCTTAGGGGGGCCGGGAAACATTCAGTACTTC

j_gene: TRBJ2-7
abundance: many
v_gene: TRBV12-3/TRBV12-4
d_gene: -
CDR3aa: CASSLRGAVDEQYF
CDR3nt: TGTGCCAGCAGTTTAAGGGGGGCTGTCGACGAGCAGTACTTC

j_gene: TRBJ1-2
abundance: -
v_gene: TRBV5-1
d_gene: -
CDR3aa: CASSPNGGGYTF
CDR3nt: TGCGCCAGCAGCCCTAACGGGGGCGGCTACACCTTC

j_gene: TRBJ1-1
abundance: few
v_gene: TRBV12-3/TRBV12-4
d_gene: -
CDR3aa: CASSETANTEAFF
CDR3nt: TGTGCCAGCAGTGAGACAGCGAACACTGAAGCTTTCTTT

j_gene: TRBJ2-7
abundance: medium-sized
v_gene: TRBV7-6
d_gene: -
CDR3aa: CASSLGSISSYEQYF
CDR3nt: TGTGCCAGCAGCTTAGGGTCAATCAGCTCCTACGAGCAGTACTTC

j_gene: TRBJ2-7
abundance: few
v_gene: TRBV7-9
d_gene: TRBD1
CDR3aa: CASSFPGGAYEQYF
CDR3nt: TGTGCCAGCAGCTTCCCAGGGGGCGCCTACGAGCAGTACTTC

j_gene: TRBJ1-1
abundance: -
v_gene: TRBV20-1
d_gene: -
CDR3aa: CSALVGNTEAFF
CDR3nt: TGCAGTGCTCTCGTAGGGAACACTGAAGCTTTCTTT

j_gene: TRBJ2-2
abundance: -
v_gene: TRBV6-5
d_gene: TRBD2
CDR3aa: CASSSGLARVGELFF
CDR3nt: TGTGCCAGCAGTTCGGGACTAGCGAGGGTCGGGGAGCTGTTTTTT

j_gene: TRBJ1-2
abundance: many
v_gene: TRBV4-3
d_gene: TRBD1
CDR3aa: CASSQTGGRNYGYTF
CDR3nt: TGCGCCAGCAGCCAAACAGGGGGCAGGAACTATGGCTACACCTTC

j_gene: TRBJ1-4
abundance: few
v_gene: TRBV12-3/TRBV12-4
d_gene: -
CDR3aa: CASSLWGRPNEKLFF
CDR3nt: TGTGCCAGCAGTTTATGGGGGCGACCTAATGAAAAACTGTTTTTT

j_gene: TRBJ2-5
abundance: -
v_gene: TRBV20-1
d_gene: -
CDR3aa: CSAKRAETQYF
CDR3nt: TGCAGTGCCAAGAGAGCCGAGACCCAGTACTTC

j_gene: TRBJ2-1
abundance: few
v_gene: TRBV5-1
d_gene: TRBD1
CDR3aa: CASSSRQGGLISYNEQFF
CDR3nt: TGCGCCAGCAGCTCAAGACAGGGGGGTCTTATCTCCTACAATGAGCAGTTCTTC

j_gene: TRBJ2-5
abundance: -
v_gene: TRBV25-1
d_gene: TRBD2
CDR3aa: CASSPWTSGSRETQYF
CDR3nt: TGTGCCAGCAGTCCATGGACTAGCGGGAGCCGGGAGACCCAGTACTTC

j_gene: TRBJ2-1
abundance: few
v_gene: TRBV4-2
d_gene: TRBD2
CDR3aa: CASSQDQDSGRAQFF
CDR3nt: TGTGCCAGCAGCCAAGATCAGGATAGCGGGAGGGCCCAGTTCTTC

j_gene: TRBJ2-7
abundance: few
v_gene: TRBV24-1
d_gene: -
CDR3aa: CATSDPRSGGYEQYF
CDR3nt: TGTGCCACCAGTGATCCTAGGTCAGGGGGGTACGAGCAGTACTTC

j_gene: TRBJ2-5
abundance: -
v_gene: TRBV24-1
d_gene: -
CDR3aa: CATSESGETQYF
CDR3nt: TGTGCCACCAGTGAGTCCGGTGAGACCCAGTACTTC

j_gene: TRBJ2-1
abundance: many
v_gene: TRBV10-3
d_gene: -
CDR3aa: CAISSGGNEQFF
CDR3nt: TGTGCCATCAGTAGTGGTGGGAATGAGCAGTTCTTC

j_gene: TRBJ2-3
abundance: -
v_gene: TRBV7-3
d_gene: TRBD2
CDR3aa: CASSLMSSGADTQYF
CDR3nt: TGTGCCAGCAGCTTAATGTCTAGCGGGGCAGATACGCAGTATTTT

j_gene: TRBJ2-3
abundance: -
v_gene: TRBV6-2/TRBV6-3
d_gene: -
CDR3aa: CASRRGRTDTQYF
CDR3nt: TGTGCCAGCAGACGGGGGCGCACAGATACGCAGTATTTT

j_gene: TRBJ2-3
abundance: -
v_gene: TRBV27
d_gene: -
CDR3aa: CASSPTRAGTDTQYF
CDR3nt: TGTGCCAGCAGTCCCACCCGGGCTGGCACAGATACGCAGTATTTT

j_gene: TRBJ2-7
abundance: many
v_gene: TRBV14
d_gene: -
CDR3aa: CASSRTSYEQYF
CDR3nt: TGTGCCAGCAGCCGGACCTCCTACGAGCAGTACTTC

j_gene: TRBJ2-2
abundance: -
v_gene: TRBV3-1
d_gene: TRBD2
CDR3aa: CASSLWTSGSTGELFF
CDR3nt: TGTGCCAGCAGCCTTTGGACTAGCGGGAGTACCGGGGAGCTGTTTTTT

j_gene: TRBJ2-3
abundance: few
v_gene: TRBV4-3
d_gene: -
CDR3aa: CASSQGGMGRTDTQYF
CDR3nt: TGCGCCAGCAGCCAAGGAGGGATGGGTCGCACAGATACGCAGTATTTT

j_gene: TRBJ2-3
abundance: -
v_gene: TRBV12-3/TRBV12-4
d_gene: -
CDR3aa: CASSFRPSTDTQYF
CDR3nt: TGTGCCAGCAGTTTCCGGCCAAGCACAGATACGCAGTATTTT

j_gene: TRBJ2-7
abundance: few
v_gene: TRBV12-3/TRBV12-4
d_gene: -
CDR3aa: CASSRFPSYTASYEQYF
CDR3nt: TGTGCCAGCAGCCGATTCCCTAGTTACACCGCCTCCTACGAGCAGTACTTC

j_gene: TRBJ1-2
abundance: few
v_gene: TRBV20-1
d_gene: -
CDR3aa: CSAGNFGYTF
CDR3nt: TGCAGTGCAGGCAACTTCGGCTACACCTTC

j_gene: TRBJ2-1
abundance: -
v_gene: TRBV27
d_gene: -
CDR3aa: CASSHLDGGAGEQFF
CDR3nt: TGTGCCAGCAGTCACCTAGATGGGGGGGCGGGAGAGCAGTTCTTC